This TCR beta chain was profiled in a study of T cell repertoires in cytomegalovirus infection. The overall study: Indications of both CMV infection and matching HLA type were provided by public TCR beta signatures. Findings and limits, study-wide: The study found HLA-C-restricted CMV-specific TCR beta clonotypes dominating the ex vivo response.

This clonotype was observed many times. The antigen is not known. TCRdb fed the reads into MiXCR, producing one record per CDR3 protein. The table includes 200,000 to 300,000 distinct CDR3 sequences, approximately 15% detected once. CDR1 SEHNR and CDR2 FQNEAQ come from the germline V gene (reference sequence). V was cut by 5 bases and J by 2 bases, with 8 bases left in between. The length of the CDR3 is 13 residues. The sequence was obtained from a human donor in good health (CMV status not recorded). Some clones in this sample may be carry-over from other donors' samples. Sample: PBMCs. The J gene is TRBJ2-3, the V gene TRBV7-9; D ambiguous. CDR3 in DNA: TGTGCCAGCAGCCTACCGACCACAGATACGCAGTATTTT. Residues: CASSLPTTDTQYF. Looking up the rest from reference TRBV7-9 and TRBJ2-3 gives the full variable domain: DTGVSQNPRHKITKRGQNVTFRCDPISEHNRLYWYRQTLGQGPEFLTYFQNEAQLEKSRLLSDRFSAERPKGSFSTLEIQRTEQGDSAMYLCASSLPTTDTQYFGPGTRLTVL.